This T cell receptor (beta chain) was sequenced during a study of read filtering for tumor transcriptome and immune sequencing. Study in general: Per sample, TCR-region reads ranged about 4.05 to 11 million by IR-seq, roughly 80 to 1,300 by RNA-seq.

Germline V CDR1 and CDR2: MNHEY, SVGEGT. The CDR3 sequence is 13 residues long. V was trimmed by 7 bases and J by 0 bases, leaving 7 bases between them. At least ten counts were recorded for this clonotype. This library used 300 to 450 ng RNA and molecular barcoded adaptors spanning alpha/delta and beta/gamma chains. TCRdb analysed the reads with MiXCR anew, one entry per CDR3 protein. The sample records about 60,000 distinct CDR3 sequences, approximately 15% being singletons. This clonotype originated in a donor aged 40 or over with multiple myeloma. What was sequenced was a population of CD138-negative cells sorted from bone marrow. The rearrangement joins TRBV6-2 or TRBV6-3 to TRBJ2-1, with D hard to call. The CDR3, as DNA: TGTGCCAGCAAAGACCACTCCTACAATGAGCAGTTCTTC. It specifies CASKDHSYNEQFF.